Following are 4 T cell receptor beta chains from one sample sequenced in a study of CD8 T cells in ankylosing spondylitis. Study results and limitations: A motif of fewer than ten highly homologous TCR beta variants was seen as apparently characteristic of ankylosing spondylitis blood.

TCRdb re-analysed the 5' RACE reads in MiXCR, keeping a single row per CDR3 protein. This table has under 950,000 distinct CDR3 sequences, 15% to 20% appearing once. Antigens of these TCRs are unknown. Sequencing was done on a sample of blood, either unsorted or a sorted T cell fraction (not recorded which). These receptors were taken from a male donor with ankylosing spondylitis.

This sequence joins TRBV11-2 and TRBJ2-3, with TRBD1 as a possible D gene (5 bases). Trimming removed 1 base at V and 4 bases at J, with 15 bases between. CDR3 length equals 16 residues. Germline V gene data show CDR1 as SGHAT and CDR2 as FQNNGV. The CDR3 DNA reads TGTGCCAGCAGCTTAGTTAAGGGGCCTGCGGCAGATACGCAGTATTTT. As protein: CASSLVKGPAADTQYF.

Only a few counts were recorded for this clonotype. This rearrangement joins TRBV20-1 to TRBJ2-5; 7 positions match TRBD1. V lost 3 bases to trimming and J lost 6 bases; unmatched junction nucleotides: 4. The CDR3 contains 12 residues. Germline V CDR1 and CDR2: DFQATT, SNEGSKA (reference sequence). The CDR3 here is CSARGRGKTQYF. The CDR3 DNA reads as TGCAGTGCTAGGGGCAGGGGGAAGACCCAGTACTTC.

This clonotype was counted between two and nine times. The chain combines TRBV20-1 with TRBJ2-3; D gene uncertain. CDR3 length equals 14 residues. CDR1 DFQATT and CDR2 SNEGSKA come from the germline V gene (reference sequence). Trimming removed 1 base from V and 0 bases from J, with 8 bases in between. The CDR3 sequence: CSARVSRSTDTQYF. CDR3 bases: TGCAGTGCTAGAGTCAGCCGGAGCACAGATACGCAGTATTTT.

The gene calls are TRBV20-1 and TRBJ2-1; 9 nucleotides align to TRBD2. Germline V gene sequence: CDR1 DFQATT, CDR2 SNEGSKA (reference sequence). The CDR3 runs to 16 residues. V gave up 1 base and J gave up 7 bases; unmatched junction bases: 11. CDR3 nucleotide sequence: TGCAGTGCTAGAGTAGCTAGGCGGGAGGGCCTGAATGAGCAGTTCTTC. The encoded protein is CSARVARREGLNEQFF.